The following is a TCR beta chain sequence with its context. The sample originates from a study of shared clonotypes between healthy human individuals. Sequencing used immunoSEQ multiplex PCR; TCRdb keeps in-frame clones, though not all of them. The profile shows approximately 650,000 clones, roughly 96% of them singletons. Positive CCR7 selection of CD45RO-negative cells yielded the naive CD8 cells, and terminally differentiated effector memory CD45RA+ cells were excluded. V lost 1 base to trimming and J lost 3 bases, with 13 bases between them. The germline V gene has CDR1 SEHNR and CDR2 FQNEAQ (reference sequence). The CDR3 runs 15 residues.

The chain joins TRBV7-9 to TRBJ2-7, with a possible D match to TRBD1 (6 bases). The TCR sequence derives from a woman younger than 45 in good health. Sequencing used naive CD8+ T cells sorted from blood. The CDR3 nucleotides are TGTGCCAGCAGCTTAGGTGGACAGAGAAGCTACGAGCAGTACTTC. It encodes CASSLGGQRSYEQYF.